This is a list of T cell receptor beta chains from one sample in a study of blood T cell repertoires in COVID-19. Some clones are missing from TCRdb's copy, which holds only in-frame ones; the method was immunoSEQ multiplex PCR. The data contain 120,000 or so clones, 81% of them singletons. The specimen sequenced was peripheral blood. The source of these receptors is a man younger than 45 with COVID-19, enrolled during active disease. Each CDR3 is given without its conserved first and last residue. The listing skips clone size in some rows; elsewhere it reads once, few, many or a size class.

j_call clone_size v_call cdr3_aa
TRBJ1-1 once TRBV11-3 ASSAGTVNTEAF
TRBJ2-2 - TRBV7-8 ASSFRDRGSAGELF
TRBJ2-7 - TRBV12-5 ASGWGQAGEQY
TRBJ2-1 - TRBV3-1/TRBV3-2 ASSQDPGVEYNEQF
TRBJ2-1 - TRBV13 ASNPGQGMTEQF
TRBJ2-3 - TRBV5-6 ASSRGTGVSTDTQY
TRBJ2-7 - TRBV12-2 ASRLGAYEQY
TRBJ2-7 few TRBV4-2 ASSQEAGGNEQY
TRBJ1-2 - TRBV9 ASSVEADYGYT
TRBJ1-5 - TRBV19 ASSKPPPNQPQH
TRBJ1-5 - TRBV6-2/TRBV6-3 ASSPQGVNNQPQH
TRBJ2-5 - TRBV11-2 ASSLEGTGTVEYQETQY
TRBJ2-7 few TRBV12-3/TRBV12-4 ASSFREIGEQY
TRBJ1-1 - TRBV7-9 ASSPPGGSEAF
TRBJ2-1 few TRBV7-9 ASNRQGAYNEQF
TRBJ1-4 once TRBV23-1 ASSRLIADCASRRHF
TRBJ1-1 - TRBV18 ASSAAGGTEAF
TRBJ2-3 - TRBV6-1 ASSERGQGPHTQY
TRBJ2-7 - TRBV7-2 ASSSRPGSYEQY
TRBJ2-1 - TRBV18 ASSPAGGDNEQF
TRBJ1-6 - TRBV4-1 ASSQGPLYNSPLH
TRBJ2-7 - TRBV27 ASSTQGLSYEQY
TRBJ2-6 - TRBV3-1/TRBV3-2 ASSQVGGLSGANVLT
TRBJ2-3 - TRBV6-6 ASSHIPGREDTDTQY
TRBJ2-1 - TRBV1 TSSQEGPRGNEQF
TRBJ1-1 few TRBV12-3/TRBV12-4 ASSLERETEAF
TRBJ2-7 - TRBV29-1 SVDVPGAKQY
TRBJ1-6 - TRBV7-9 ASTPDSGQGRSPLH
TRBJ2-5 - TRBV2 ASISGGVQETQY
TRBJ2-1 once TRBV4-2 ASSQDTGYEQF
TRBJ1-2 few TRBV10-3 AISGDTDAYGYT
TRBJ1-2 - TRBV11-1 ASSQGQGGYGYT
TRBJ2-2 many TRBV19 ASSEYRGFNTGELF
TRBJ1-3 few TRBV19 ASSSQPGAGNTIY
TRBJ1-5 once TRBV6-5 ASTRPGDGNQPQH
TRBJ1-5 once TRBV2 ASRTAGTASNQPQH
TRBJ2-7 - TRBV11-2 ASSWDTAGEQY
TRBJ2-1 - TRBV28 ASSLSGQGRSEQF
TRBJ2-7 - TRBV6-2/TRBV6-3 ASSDTGGRQY
TRBJ2-2 few TRBV5-1 ASTFGGLRAGELF
TRBJ2-1 many TRBV7-3 ASSLTAGYTPNEQF
TRBJ2-7 - TRBV6-5 ASSYSRPTGGHEQY
TRBJ1-2 - TRBV12-5 ASGADIYGYT
TRBJ2-7 - TRBV7-9 ASSSWWQGYEQY
TRBJ2-2 - TRBV20-1 SASKASGRSELF
TRBJ2-7 - TRBV28 ASSSPTGTTSYEQY
TRBJ2-3 - TRBV7-3 ASSPVDTTDTQY
TRBJ1-2 - TRBV5-1 ASSLGSGTGFGYT
TRBJ2-2 few TRBV5-1 ASSLRKGLAGVTDGELF
TRBJ1-2 - TRBV4-2 ASSQDVGQGYGYT
TRBJ1-2 - TRBV11-2 ASSSPADRPYGYT
TRBJ2-3 - TRBV5-6 ASSLGSGINTDTQY